The clone carrying this T cell receptor beta chain was counted between two and nine times. The antigen remains unidentified. The whole isolated RNA underwent reverse transcription, so sequencing captured expressed TCRB transcripts. Measured with immunoSEQ multiplex PCR; TCRdb has only the in-frame clones, and not every one. Among about 340,000 clones listed, approximately 8% were seen once. These data belong to a study of beta chain features in type 1 diabetes. Study-level findings and limits: Moderate but significant shortening of TCRB CDR3s was recorded in all four CD4+ subsets from Type 1 diabetes patients.

Sorting with CD45RO/CCR7/CD25/CD127/CD95/CD27 yielded naive, central memory, regulatory and stem-like memory CD4+ cells. The CDR3 sequence is 11 residues long. Germline V lookup: CDR1 LGHNT, CDR2 FRNRAP. The V end was cut by 6 bases, the J end by 5 bases, with 7 bases between. This clonotype was sampled from a woman in her late teens or twenties in good health. Sequenced: central memory CD4+ T cells from blood. V usage is TRBV12-5 and J usage is TRBJ2-5; no reliable D call. The CDR3 DNA reads TGTGCTAGTGGCCTGGGGGAGACCCAGTACTTC. Amino acid sequence: CASGLGETQYF.